Listed below are T cell receptor beta chains from one sample, sequenced in a study of technical replicates of blood from a handful of donors. Clones were read by immunoSEQ multiplex PCR, and TCRdb kept only the in-frame ones, dropping some. The repertoire holds tens of thousands of clones, 90% seen once, with roughly 4.5% in the top ten. Sequencing used PBMCs. These receptors were taken from a human donor in good health. Some clones in this sample may be carry-over from other donors' samples. Each CDR3 is given with its conserved first and last residue. The D gene is left open where the match is weak. Some rows have no size entry. The others give once, few or many, or a class for an expanded clone.

d_call: .
j_call: TRBJ1-2
v_call: TRBV6-1
clone_size: .
cdr3_aa: CASSEGLHYGYTF
cdr3_nt: TGTGCCAGCAGTGAGGGACTGCACTATGGCTACACCTTC

d_call: .
j_call: TRBJ1-2
v_call: TRBV5-1
clone_size: .
cdr3_aa: CASRGTGSDGYTF
cdr3_nt: TGCGCCAGCAGAGGAACAGGGTCCGATGGCTACACCTTC

d_call: TRBD2
j_call: TRBJ2-1
v_call: TRBV7-2
clone_size: few
cdr3_aa: CASSLSRTSGAYNEQFF
cdr3_nt: TGTGCCAGCAGCTTATCCCGGACTAGCGGAGCTTACAATGAGCAGTTCTTC

d_call: .
j_call: TRBJ1-2
v_call: TRBV7-9
clone_size: .
cdr3_aa: CASSLAAGSGYTF
cdr3_nt: TGTGCCAGCAGCTTAGCAGCAGGGTCGGGCTACACCTTC

d_call: TRBD1
j_call: TRBJ1-4
v_call: TRBV19
clone_size: .
cdr3_aa: CASSIDLFSRGRNEKLFF
cdr3_nt: TGTGCCAGTAGTATAGATCTATTTTCGAGGGGGCGCAATGAAAAACTGTTTTTT

d_call: .
j_call: TRBJ2-2
v_call: TRBV7-2
clone_size: .
cdr3_aa: CASSSHGSAYTGELFF
cdr3_nt: TGTGCCAGCAGCTCGCATGGGAGCGCGTACACCGGGGAGCTGTTTTTT

d_call: TRBD2
j_call: TRBJ2-2
v_call: TRBV11-2
clone_size: .
cdr3_aa: CASSRTSGGANTGELFF
cdr3_nt: TGTGCCAGCAGCCGGACTAGCGGGGGGGCGAACACCGGGGAGCTGTTTTTT

d_call: TRBD2
j_call: TRBJ2-7
v_call: TRBV7-2
clone_size: .
cdr3_aa: CASSFDAGVGQYF
cdr3_nt: TGTGCCAGCAGCTTCGACGCGGGGGTTGGGCAGTACTTC

d_call: .
j_call: TRBJ2-1
v_call: TRBV19
clone_size: .
cdr3_aa: CASSPTGYNEQFF
cdr3_nt: TGTGCCAGTAGCCCGACGGGGTACAATGAGCAGTTCTTC

d_call: TRBD1
j_call: TRBJ1-2
v_call: TRBV5-1
clone_size: .
cdr3_aa: CASSLGTGYGYTF
cdr3_nt: TGCGCCAGCAGCTTAGGGACAGGCTATGGCTACACCTTC

d_call: TRBD1
j_call: TRBJ1-2
v_call: TRBV4-3
clone_size: .
cdr3_aa: CASSLGQGDYGYTF
cdr3_nt: TGCGCCAGCAGCCTGGGACAGGGTGACTATGGCTACACCTTC

d_call: TRBD1
j_call: TRBJ2-7
v_call: TRBV28
clone_size: .
cdr3_aa: CASRSTGTGNREQYF
cdr3_nt: TGTGCCAGCAGGTCCACCGGGACAGGGAACCGAGAGCAGTACTTC

d_call: TRBD2
j_call: TRBJ2-3
v_call: TRBV7-2
clone_size: .
cdr3_aa: CASSLDGGRGTDTQYF
cdr3_nt: TGTGCCAGCAGCTTGGACGGCGGGAGGGGCACAGATACGCAGTATTTT

d_call: .
j_call: TRBJ1-5
v_call: TRBV4-2
clone_size: .
cdr3_aa: CASSQAGSGGAGQPQHF
cdr3_nt: TGTGCCAGCAGCCAAGCCGGTTCCGGGGGGGCGGGTCAGCCCCAGCATTTT

d_call: TRBD2
j_call: TRBJ2-5
v_call: TRBV5-4
clone_size: .
cdr3_aa: CASSLPGVTFSGGKETQYF
cdr3_nt: TGTGCCAGCAGCTTGCCGGGGGTAACCTTTAGCGGGGGTAAAGAGACCCAGTACTTC

d_call: .
j_call: TRBJ2-1
v_call: TRBV30
clone_size: .
cdr3_aa: CAWSVSYYNEQFF
cdr3_nt: TGTGCCTGGAGTGTAAGCTACTACAATGAGCAGTTCTTC

d_call: TRBD2
j_call: TRBJ2-1
v_call: TRBV7-9
clone_size: .
cdr3_aa: CASSLRTSGGHNEQFF
cdr3_nt: TGTGCCAGCAGCTTAAGGACTAGCGGGGGCCACAATGAGCAGTTCTTC

d_call: TRBD1
j_call: TRBJ2-1
v_call: TRBV5-1
clone_size: .
cdr3_aa: CASSLTGTGLYNEQFF
cdr3_nt: TGCGCCAGCAGCTTGACGGGGACAGGGCTCTACAATGAGCAGTTCTTC

d_call: TRBD1
j_call: TRBJ1-2
v_call: TRBV11-2
clone_size: .
cdr3_aa: CASSLTGGSNGYTF
cdr3_nt: TGTGCCAGCAGCTTAACAGGGGGCTCTAATGGCTACACCTTC

d_call: TRBD2
j_call: TRBJ2-1
v_call: TRBV4-1
clone_size: .
cdr3_aa: CASSQEAGHTYNEQFF
cdr3_nt: TGCGCCAGCAGCCAAGAAGCGGGGCACACCTACAATGAGCAGTTCTTC

d_call: .
j_call: TRBJ1-5
v_call: TRBV10-1
clone_size: .
cdr3_aa: CASSEFTQRSNQPQHF
cdr3_nt: TGCGCCAGCAGTGAGTTTACCCAGCGGAGCAATCAGCCCCAGCATTTT

d_call: TRBD1
j_call: TRBJ2-5
v_call: TRBV6-1
clone_size: .
cdr3_aa: CASRTQGVGETQYF
cdr3_nt: TGTGCCAGCAGGACTCAGGGGGTAGGGGAGACCCAGTACTTC

d_call: TRBD2
j_call: TRBJ2-3
v_call: TRBV4-2
clone_size: .
cdr3_aa: CASSQDLGTSGTDTQYF
cdr3_nt: TGTGCCAGCAGCCAAGATCTCGGGACTAGCGGCACAGATACGCAGTATTTT

d_call: TRBD1
j_call: TRBJ1-1
v_call: TRBV4-1
clone_size: .
cdr3_aa: CASSLTTGAGGRMNTEAFF
cdr3_nt: TGCGCCAGCAGCCTCACTACCGGAGCAGGGGGACGAATGAACACTGAAGCTTTCTTT

d_call: .
j_call: TRBJ1-1
v_call: TRBV6-6
clone_size: once
cdr3_aa: CASSWTENTEAFF
cdr3_nt: TGTGCCAGCAGCTGGACAGAAAACACTGAAGCTTTCTTT

d_call: TRBD1
j_call: TRBJ1-1
v_call: TRBV2
clone_size: once
cdr3_aa: CASSDRGQTEAFF
cdr3_nt: TGTGCCAGCAGTGACAGGGGGCAAACTGAAGCTTTCTTT

d_call: .
j_call: TRBJ1-2
v_call: TRBV19
clone_size: once
cdr3_aa: CASSRTDIYGYTF
cdr3_nt: TGTGCCAGTAGCAGGACAGACATCTATGGCTACACCTTC

d_call: .
j_call: TRBJ1-2
v_call: TRBV7-2
clone_size: .
cdr3_aa: CASSLVQRSYTF
cdr3_nt: TGTGCCAGCAGCTTAGTACAGAGAAGCTACACCTTC

d_call: .
j_call: TRBJ1-5
v_call: TRBV21-1
clone_size: .
cdr3_aa: CASSTGQGYSNQPQHF
cdr3_nt: TGTGCCAGCAGCACGGGACAGGGGTATAGCAATCAGCCCCAGCATTTT

d_call: .
j_call: TRBJ1-2
v_call: TRBV10-3
clone_size: .
cdr3_aa: CAISLAPNYGYTF
cdr3_nt: TGTGCCATCAGTTTGGCTCCTAACTATGGCTACACCTTC

d_call: .
j_call: TRBJ2-1
v_call: TRBV27
clone_size: .
cdr3_aa: CASSGTNNEQFF
cdr3_nt: TGTGCCAGCAGTGGGACAAACAATGAGCAGTTCTTC

d_call: .
j_call: TRBJ1-5
v_call: TRBV6-5
clone_size: .
cdr3_aa: CASSYSKRQPQHF
cdr3_nt: TGTGCCAGCAGTTACTCTAAGAGGCAGCCCCAGCATTTT

d_call: TRBD1
j_call: TRBJ2-6
v_call: TRBV19
clone_size: .
cdr3_aa: CASSTRRGPRSGANVLTF
cdr3_nt: TGTGCCAGTAGTACCCGAAGGGGGCCCCGCTCTGGGGCCAACGTCCTGACTTTC

d_call: .
j_call: TRBJ1-4
v_call: TRBV7-3
clone_size: .
cdr3_aa: CASSLTPGVPDEKLFF
cdr3_nt: TGTGCCAGCAGCTTAACGCCCGGGGTTCCCGATGAAAAACTGTTTTTT

d_call: TRBD2
j_call: TRBJ2-3
v_call: TRBV2
clone_size: .
cdr3_aa: CASSSSGSTDTQYF
cdr3_nt: TGTGCCAGCAGTTCTAGCGGGAGCACAGATACGCAGTATTTT

d_call: .
j_call: TRBJ1-1
v_call: TRBV18
clone_size: .
cdr3_aa: CASSLGREGTEAFF
cdr3_nt: TGTGCCAGCTCACTAGGCAGGGAGGGCACTGAAGCTTTCTTT

d_call: .
j_call: TRBJ2-1
v_call: TRBV6-6
clone_size: .
cdr3_aa: CASSGQNEQFF
cdr3_nt: TGTGCCAGCAGCGGACAGAATGAGCAGTTCTTC

d_call: TRBD2
j_call: TRBJ2-1
v_call: TRBV4-3
clone_size: .
cdr3_aa: CASSQDRLAGGLGEQFF
cdr3_nt: TGCGCCAGCAGCCAAGATCGGCTAGCGGGGGGGCTGGGCGAGCAGTTCTTC

d_call: .
j_call: TRBJ2-5
v_call: TRBV7-6
clone_size: .
cdr3_aa: CASSPQPGSQETQYF
cdr3_nt: TGTGCCAGCAGCCCGCAACCGGGGAGCCAAGAGACCCAGTACTTC

d_call: TRBD1
j_call: TRBJ2-7
v_call: TRBV11-2
clone_size: .
cdr3_aa: CASSLDRGEQYF
cdr3_nt: TGTGCCAGCAGCCTGGACAGGGGCGAGCAGTACTTC

d_call: TRBD2
j_call: TRBJ2-5
v_call: TRBV15
clone_size: .
cdr3_aa: CATSRDRLAGFGETQYF
cdr3_nt: TGTGCCACCAGCAGAGATAGGCTAGCGGGATTCGGAGAGACCCAGTACTTC

d_call: .
j_call: TRBJ2-3
v_call: TRBV7-2
clone_size: .
cdr3_aa: CASSLEGIGRANTQYF
cdr3_nt: TGTGCCAGCAGCTTAGAAGGGATAGGCAGGGCAAATACGCAGTATTTT

d_call: .
j_call: TRBJ1-1
v_call: TRBV7-3
clone_size: .
cdr3_aa: CASSLGGDTEAFF
cdr3_nt: TGTGCCAGCAGCCTAGGGGGGGACACTGAAGCTTTCTTT

d_call: .
j_call: TRBJ2-1
v_call: TRBV11-2
clone_size: .
cdr3_aa: CASSLEAVALNEQFF
cdr3_nt: TGTGCCAGCAGCTTAGAAGCGGTTGCCCTAAATGAGCAGTTCTTC

d_call: .
j_call: TRBJ2-2
v_call: TRBV2
clone_size: .
cdr3_aa: CASSGDTRGTGELFF
cdr3_nt: TGTGCCAGCAGTGGGGACACCCGAGGCACCGGGGAGCTGTTTTTT

d_call: TRBD1
j_call: TRBJ1-2
v_call: TRBV5-1
clone_size: .
cdr3_aa: CASAQGGVENYGYTF
cdr3_nt: TGCGCCAGCGCCCAGGGGGGCGTAGAAAACTATGGCTACACCTTC

d_call: .
j_call: TRBJ1-5
v_call: TRBV5-6
clone_size: .
cdr3_aa: CASSPRGYSNQPQHF
cdr3_nt: TGTGCCAGCAGCCCTAGGGGATATAGCAATCAGCCCCAGCATTTT

d_call: TRBD2
j_call: TRBJ2-1
v_call: TRBV6-4
clone_size: few
cdr3_aa: CASSEAGGSYNEQFF
cdr3_nt: TGTGCCAGCAGCGAAGCGGGGGGGAGCTACAATGAGCAGTTCTTC

d_call: TRBD2
j_call: TRBJ2-3
v_call: TRBV7-9
clone_size: .
cdr3_aa: CASSQSGTSGRADTQYF
cdr3_nt: TGTGCCAGCAGCCAAAGTGGGACTAGCGGGAGGGCAGATACGCAGTATTTT

d_call: TRBD1
j_call: TRBJ1-3
v_call: TRBV11-2
clone_size: .
cdr3_aa: CASSLGQGTGNTIYF
cdr3_nt: TGTGCCAGCAGCTTAGGACAGGGGACAGGAAACACCATATATTTT

d_call: TRBD1
j_call: TRBJ2-1
v_call: TRBV7-9
clone_size: once
cdr3_aa: CASNGQGGRGVF
cdr3_nt: TGTGCCAGCAATGGACAGGGAGGCAGGGGGGTCTTC